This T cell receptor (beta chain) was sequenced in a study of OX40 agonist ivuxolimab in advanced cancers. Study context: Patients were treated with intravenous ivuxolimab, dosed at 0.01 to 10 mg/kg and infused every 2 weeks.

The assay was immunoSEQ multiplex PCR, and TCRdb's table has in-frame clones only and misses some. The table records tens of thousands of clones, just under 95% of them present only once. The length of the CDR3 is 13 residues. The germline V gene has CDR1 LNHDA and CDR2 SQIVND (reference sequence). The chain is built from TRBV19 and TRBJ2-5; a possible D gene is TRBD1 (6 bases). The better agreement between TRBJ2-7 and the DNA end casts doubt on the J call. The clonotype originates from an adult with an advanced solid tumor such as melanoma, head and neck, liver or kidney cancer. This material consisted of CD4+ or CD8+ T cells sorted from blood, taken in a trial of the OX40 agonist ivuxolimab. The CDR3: CASSRTATYEQYF. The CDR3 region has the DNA TGTGCCAGTAGCCGGACAGCTACCTACGAGCAGTACTTC.